This record looks at one T cell receptor (beta chain) sequence and its context. Antigen: not known. The CDR3 has 14 amino acids. Looked up from germline, CDR1 is LGHDT and CDR2 is YNNKEL (reference sequence). V gave up 5 bases and J gave up 4 bases, with 14 bases separating them. The entry originates in a study of T cell responses to AZD1222 COVID-19 vaccine. General study findings and limits: Females made up more of the donors, who were largely white British, and clonal diversity may have come out too low. Samples come after the peak T cell response, not at day 14. The number of AZD1222 recipients seropositive at baseline was only five or six.

Profiling relied on immunoSEQ multiplex PCR, and the TCRdb table lists in-frame clones only, not all of them. The profile covers some 150,000 clones, with around nine tenths appearing a single time and 5.2% taken by the ten largest. The sequence derives from an adult in good health. V is TRBV3-1 (or the pseudogene TRBV3-2) and J is TRBJ1-1; TRBD1 is a possible D gene (5 bases). Here the sequenced sample was peripheral blood, taken on day 0 of AZD1222 vaccination. The CDR3 coding sequence is TGTGCCAGCAGCAGAGCGGGGGACGGCACTGAAGCTTTCTTT. Translating gives CASSRAGDGTEAFF.